This entry describes one T cell receptor (beta chain). Its antigen is not known. The sample belongs to a study of OX40 agonist ivuxolimab in advanced cancers. The overall study: The study gave patients intravenous ivuxolimab at 0.01 to 10 mg/kg every 2 weeks. Age averaged around 60 years (range about 23 to 80), and more than 80% were male. General observations from the study: Antigen specificity remained undetermined for the expanded peripheral T cells. There was clonal expansion of CD4+ and CD8+ blood T cells by week 6 at 0.1 to 3.0 mg/kg.

Assay used: immunoSEQ multiplex PCR; TCRdb lists only in-frame clones, some missing. Among fewer than 80,000 clones listed, roughly 85% were seen once. The TCR originated in an adult with an advanced solid tumor such as melanoma, head and neck, liver or kidney cancer. The sample in question was CD4+ or CD8+ T cells sorted from blood, obtained in a trial of the OX40 agonist ivuxolimab.

The CDR3 DNA reads as TGTGCCAGCAGCTTAGCAGGGGGCTATGAGACCCAGTACTTC. Its translation: CASSLAGGYETQYF. The V gene is TRBV7-2, the J gene TRBJ2-5; 7 nucleotides align to TRBD1. CDR1 is SGHTA, CDR2 FQGNSA, per germline. Trimming took 0 bases from V and 5 from J; bases not matched to a gene: 3. The CDR3 contains 14 residues.